This T cell receptor (beta chain) originates from a study of T cell responses to AZD1222 COVID-19 vaccine. Study-wide background: Recipients boosted at about 4 weeks or about 12 weeks are pooled. General study findings and limits: Scientists sampled the repertoires only once the peak T cell response had passed. Spike-spanning, vaccine-associated CD4 TCRs were dominant at 160-218 and 743-854. A rise in Spike-specific TCR breadth and depth followed two AZD1222 doses.

This table comes from immunoSEQ multiplex PCR, and its TCRdb copy is limited to in-frame clones, with some not included. The sample has about 110,000 clones, approximately 90% seen once. V shed 4 bases and J shed 3 bases, with 14 bases lying between them. CDR1 is KGHDR and CDR2 is SFDVKD in the germline V gene. This CDR3 spans 16 amino acids. This clone was counted only a few times. The antigen is undetermined. Specimen: peripheral blood, collected on day 0 of AZD1222 vaccination. The chain combines TRBV24-1 with TRBJ2-2, with TRBD2 as a possible D gene (7 bases). The sequence was obtained from an adult in good health. The CDR3 DNA is TGTGCCACCAGTGACTCCAGGGAGGGGGACACCGGGGAGCTGTTTTTT. Protein: CATSDSREGDTGELFF.